The rows below give T cell receptor beta chains drawn from one sample of a study of cytomegalovirus exposure and HLA in healthy donors. TCRdb's table, derived via immunoSEQ multiplex PCR, lists solely in-frame clones and lacks some. This sample carries about 170,000 clones, approximately 81% of them seen once, and the ten largest clones take over 2.5%. Sample: PBMCs. All receptors come from a man under 40 in good health and CMV-seropositive. Both conserved end residues are trimmed from each CDR3.

ASRYYRDGGELF,TRBV6-5,TRBJ2-2
SVGAGNTQY,TRBV29-1,TRBJ2-3
ASSARTGGVNTEAF,TRBV19,TRBJ1-1
ASSRGTGDYNEQF,TRBV2,TRBJ2-1
ASSDRTATYEQY,TRBV2,TRBJ2-7
SSSPTGNTIY,TRBV7-9,TRBJ1-3
ASSLIGQQLF,TRBV27,TRBJ1-4
ASSEWAGENNEQF,TRBV6-4,TRBJ2-1
ASSLTPGGPGEQY,TRBV7-3,TRBJ2-7
ASSVTGSVSYNEQF,TRBV6-1,TRBJ2-1
ASSQRENEKLF,TRBV4-2,TRBJ1-4
ASSQELAGGPTYEQY,TRBV4-3,TRBJ2-7
ATSRDPVEPYGYT,TRBV15,TRBJ1-2
ASSFSGIGTGELF,TRBV11-2,TRBJ2-2
ASRSTPGQGNSPLH,TRBV5-1,TRBJ1-6
ASSAPASGYTGELF,TRBV9,TRBJ2-2
ASSPKTGANTEAF,TRBV18,TRBJ1-1
ASSSTQNYGYT,TRBV7-6,TRBJ1-2
ASSYAYAGGNYGYT,TRBV6-6,TRBJ1-2
ASSADDSYSYEQY,TRBV9,TRBJ2-7
ASSADRGDEQF,TRBV18,TRBJ2-1
ATSRDGGNQPQH,TRBV15,TRBJ1-5
ASSQDWAGNTGELF,TRBV4-1,TRBJ2-2
ASSLTEADTQY,TRBV18,TRBJ2-3
ATRHIGDRGYYYGYT,TRBV15,TRBJ1-2
ASSLASLGQPQH,TRBV5-6,TRBJ1-5
ASSPVSGSTGELF,TRBV18,TRBJ2-2
ASSLAGTGSYEQY,TRBV27,TRBJ2-7
ASSQDRFGGSGELF,TRBV4-3,TRBJ2-2
ASSLDSPQAEAF,TRBV5-1,TRBJ1-1
ASSDAGTGGYEQY,TRBV25-1,TRBJ2-7
ASSAGSNTGELF,TRBV7-2,TRBJ2-2
ASSQEYSGDTQY,TRBV4-1,TRBJ2-3
ASRPDRVNTEAF,TRBV6-1,TRBJ1-1
ASSRGQGDYGYT,TRBV7-9,TRBJ1-2
ASREHSLNSEAF,TRBV6-6,TRBJ1-1
ASRGQGNTGELF,TRBV7-8,TRBJ2-2
ASYPPQGAGTDTQY,TRBV27,TRBJ2-3
ASSPGPGISGNTIY,TRBV5-4,TRBJ1-3
ASSQQGYDGYT,TRBV6-5,TRBJ1-2